The 10 T cell receptor beta chains given below trace back to one sample, sequenced in a study of Graves' ophthalmopathy and Graves' hyperthyroidism. Scientists amplified the TCR beta CDR3 regions from RNA transcripts. An opening RT-PCR round employed HTBI primers and preceded a second-round multiplex PCR. MiXCR, run by TCRdb on the multiplex PCR reads, gives a single entry per CDR3 protein. Of a few hundred thousand distinct CDR3 sequences listed, 35% to 40% are singletons. Source material: peripheral blood or thyroid tissue (not recorded which). The receptor source for this set is an adult man with Graves' hyperthyroidism.

The J gene is TRBJ1-1, the V gene TRBV6-1; tentatively, D is TRBD1 (5 bases). CDR1 MNHNS and CDR2 SASEGT come from the germline V gene. The CDR3 is made up of 10 amino acids. Trimming left V 8 bases short and J 11 bases short, with 12 bases between. In nucleotides, the CDR3 is TGTGCCAGCTCGGGGGATAAGGCTTTCTTT. Its protein is CASSGDKAFF.

This clonotype was seen many times. The CDR3 protein is CASSYGQGLGEQYF. The CDR3 DNA reads TGTGCCAGCAGCTATGGACAGGGTCTAGGCGAGCAGTACTTC. V gene TRBV28 combines with J gene TRBJ2-7, with 8 bases aligning to TRBD1. Germline V gene lookup returns CDR1 MDHEN and CDR2 SYDVKM. The CDR3 loop spans 14 amino acids. V lost 6 bases to trimming and J lost 6 bases; unmatched junction nucleotides: 10.

V usage is TRBV5-1 and J usage is TRBJ2-7, with D possibly being TRBD1 or TRBD2 (5 bases each). The CDR3 sequence is 14 residues long. CDR1 SGHRS and CDR2 YFSETQ come from the germline V gene. The V end was cut by 4 bases, the J end by 4 bases, with 15 bases between. CDR3 sequence: CASSPGAGEYEQYF. The CDR3 DNA reads as TGCGCCAGCAGCCCCGGGGCAGGTGAATACGAGCAGTACTTC.

The CDR3 DNA reads TGTGCCAGCAGTTACTCGAGATGGGACAGGGGGCGATTACCAGGCGAGCAGTACTTC. Protein product: CASSYSRWDRGRLPGEQYF. The chain employs TRBV6-6 and TRBJ2-7; TRBD1 aligns across 12 bases. After removal of 0 bases from V and 6 bases from J, the junction contained 15 bases not matched to a gene. CDR1 and CDR2 (germline): MNHNY, SVGAGI (reference sequence). The length of the CDR3 is 19 residues.

Ten or more counts support this clonotype. The chain has TRBV10-3 and TRBJ1-1, with 10 positions matching TRBD1. The CDR3 consists of 16 residues. CDR1 is ENHRY, CDR2 SYGVKD, per germline. The V and J ends lost 6 bases and 3 bases, in that order; junction bases with no gene match: 10. This CDR3 is CAIRAAGQGDDTEAFF. Here the CDR3 DNA reads TGTGCCATCAGGGCCGCCGGACAGGGGGATGACACTGAAGCTTTCTTT.

The V call is TRBV27, the J call TRBJ1-4; 8 nucleotides agree with TRBD1. J was trimmed by 6 bases and V by 5 bases; bases with no gene match: 8. Germline CDR1 MNHEY, CDR2 SMNVEV (reference sequence). The CDR3 is 15 residues long. CDR3: CASSRGTGPYEKLFF. In DNA form, the CDR3 reads TGTGCCAGCAGTCGGGGGACAGGACCGTATGAAAAACTGTTTTTT.

This clonotype was seen at least ten times. This chain uses TRBV9 with TRBJ1-5, with 8 bases fitting TRBD1. Germline V lookup: CDR1 SGDLS, CDR2 YYNGEE. The V and J ends lost 0 bases and 3 bases, in that order; junction bases with no gene match: 5. This CDR3 contains 16 residues. This CDR3 reads CASSVGAGGFNQPQHF. In nucleotides, the CDR3 is TGTGCCAGCAGCGTAGGGGCAGGGGGCTTCAATCAGCCCCAGCATTTT.

This clonotype was seen ten or more times. This chain joins TRBV10-2 and TRBJ1-6; 7 bases match TRBD1. This CDR3 spans 14 amino acids. From germline, CDR1 is WSHSY and CDR2 SAAADI. V was clipped by 5 bases and J by 4 bases; unmatched bases: 2. DNA of the CDR3: TGCGCCAGCAGTAAGGGGGCTTATAATTCACCCCTCCACTTT. Translation gives CASSKGAYNSPLHF.

The count of this clonotype is one. The V call is TRBV6-1, the J call TRBJ1-2, with D possibly matching TRBD1 (5 bases). From germline, CDR1 is MNHNS and CDR2 SASEGT. V shed 8 bases and J shed 4 bases, with 20 bases lying between them. The length of the CDR3 is 15 residues. The CDR3 sequence is CASSPPAGTSYGYTF. The CDR3 coding sequence is TGTGCCAGCTCACCACCAGCGGGGACGAGCTATGGCTACACCTTC.

The chain employs TRBV9 and TRBJ1-3; tentatively, D is TRBD1 (6 bases). This CDR3 contains 13 residues. CDR1 and CDR2 (germline): SGDLS, YYNGEE. The V and J ends lost 4 bases and 9 bases respectively, with 14 bases between them. Here the CDR3 reads CASSLEGGITIYF. The CDR3 nucleotides read TGTGCCAGCAGCTTAGAGGGGGGGATCACCATATATTTT. The full variable domain, in which reference TRBV9 and TRBJ1-3 provide the parts outside the CDR3, is DSGVTQTPKHLITATGQRVTLRCSPRSGDLSVYWYQQSLDQGLQFLIQYYNGEERAKGNILERFSAQQFPDLHSELNLSSLELGDSALYFCASSLEGGITIYFGEGSWLTVV.